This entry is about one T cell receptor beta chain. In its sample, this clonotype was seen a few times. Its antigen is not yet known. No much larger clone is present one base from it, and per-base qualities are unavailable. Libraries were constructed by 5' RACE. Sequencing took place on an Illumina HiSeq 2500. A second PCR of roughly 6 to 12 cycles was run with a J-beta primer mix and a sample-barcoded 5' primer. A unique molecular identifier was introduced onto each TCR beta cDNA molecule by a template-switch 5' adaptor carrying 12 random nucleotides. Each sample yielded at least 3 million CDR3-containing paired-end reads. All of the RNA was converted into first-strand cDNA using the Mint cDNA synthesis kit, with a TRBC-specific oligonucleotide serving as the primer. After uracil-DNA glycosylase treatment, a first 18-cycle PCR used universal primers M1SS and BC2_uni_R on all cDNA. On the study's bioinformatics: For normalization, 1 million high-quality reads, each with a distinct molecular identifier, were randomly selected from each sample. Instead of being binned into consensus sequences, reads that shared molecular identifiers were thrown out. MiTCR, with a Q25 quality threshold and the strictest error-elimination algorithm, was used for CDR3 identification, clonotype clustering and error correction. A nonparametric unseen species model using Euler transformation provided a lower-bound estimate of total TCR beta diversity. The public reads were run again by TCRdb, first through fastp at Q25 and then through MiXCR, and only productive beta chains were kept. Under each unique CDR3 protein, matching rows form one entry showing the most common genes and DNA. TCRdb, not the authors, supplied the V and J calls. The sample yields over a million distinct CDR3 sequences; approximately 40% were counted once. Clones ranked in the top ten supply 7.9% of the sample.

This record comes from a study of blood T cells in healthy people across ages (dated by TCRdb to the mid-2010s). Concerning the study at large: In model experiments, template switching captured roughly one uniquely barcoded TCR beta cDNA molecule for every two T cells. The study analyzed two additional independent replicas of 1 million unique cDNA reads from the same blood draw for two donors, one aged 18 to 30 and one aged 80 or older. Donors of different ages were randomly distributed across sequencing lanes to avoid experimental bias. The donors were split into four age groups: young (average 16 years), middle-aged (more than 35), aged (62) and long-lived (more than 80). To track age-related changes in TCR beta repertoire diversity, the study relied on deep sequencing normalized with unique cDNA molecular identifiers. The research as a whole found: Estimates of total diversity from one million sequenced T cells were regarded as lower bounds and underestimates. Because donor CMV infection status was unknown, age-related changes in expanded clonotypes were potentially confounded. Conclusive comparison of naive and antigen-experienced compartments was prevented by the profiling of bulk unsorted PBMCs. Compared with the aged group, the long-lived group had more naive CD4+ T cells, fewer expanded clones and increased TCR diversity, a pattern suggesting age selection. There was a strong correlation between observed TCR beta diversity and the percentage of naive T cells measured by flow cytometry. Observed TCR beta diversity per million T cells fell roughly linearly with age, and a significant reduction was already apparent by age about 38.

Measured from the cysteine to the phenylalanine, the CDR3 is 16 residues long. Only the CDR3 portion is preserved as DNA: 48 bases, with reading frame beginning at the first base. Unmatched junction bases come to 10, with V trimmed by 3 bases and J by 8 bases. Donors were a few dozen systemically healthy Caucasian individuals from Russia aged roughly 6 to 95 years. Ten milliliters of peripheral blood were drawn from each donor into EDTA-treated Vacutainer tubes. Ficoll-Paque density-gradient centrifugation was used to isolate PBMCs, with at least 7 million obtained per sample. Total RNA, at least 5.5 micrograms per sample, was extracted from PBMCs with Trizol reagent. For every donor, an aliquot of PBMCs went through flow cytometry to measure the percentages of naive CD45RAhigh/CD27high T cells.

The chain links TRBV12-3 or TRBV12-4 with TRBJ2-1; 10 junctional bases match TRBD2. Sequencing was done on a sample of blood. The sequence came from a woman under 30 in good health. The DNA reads TGTGCCAGCAGTTTGGAAGCGGGGGGGCTATCATATGAGCAGTTCTTC. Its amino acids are CASSLEAGGLSYEQFF.